This TCR beta chain appears in the sequencing data of a study of T cell responses to AZD1222 COVID-19 vaccine. Turning to the study itself: Second-dose timings of about 4 or about 12 weeks were pooled.

There are 15 residues in the CDR3. The ends lost 10 bases at V and 0 bases at J; junction bases unmatched: 4. CDR1 LNHDA and CDR2 SQIVND come from the germline V gene (reference sequence). General study findings and limits: It should be noted that donors were predominantly white British and more often female, and clonal diversity was possibly underestimated.

Sequenced by immunoSEQ multiplex PCR; TCRdb stores in-frame clones only, minus some. The sample includes 200,000 to 300,000 clones, over 90% seen only once; the top ten take 0.5% to 0.65%. In regard to this clone: Its antigen is unknown.

The chain has TRBV19 and TRBJ2-2; 11 bases are shared with TRBD1. The sample was peripheral blood, taken on day 0 of AZD1222 vaccination. This clonotype originated in an adult in good health. The CDR3 reads CATGGQGANTGELFF. The DNA of the CDR3 is TGTGCCACGGGGGGACAGGGGGCGAACACCGGGGAGCTGTTTTTT.